A single sample gave rise to the 21 T cell receptor beta chains below, sequenced in a study of shared clonotypes between healthy human individuals. The repertoire was sequenced with immunoSEQ multiplex PCR; TCRdb's copy has only in-frame clones and lacks some. There are roughly 2.2 million clones in the sample; approximately 95% occur only once, and about 0.41% lies in the top ten. Sequenced input: naive CD4+ T cells from PBMCs. The subset is: CD45RA+ positively selected. These receptors came from a young man in good health. Some clones in this sample may be carry-over from other donors' samples.

The rearrangement links TRBV7-2 to TRBJ2-5; D may be TRBD1 (6 bases). CDR1 SGHTA and CDR2 FQGNSA come from the germline V gene. V lost 5 bases and J 7 bases, leaving 20 bases between the germline ends. This CDR3 region has 15 residues. CDR3: CASSQEIHRGRTQYF. CDR3 nucleotide sequence: TGTGCCAGCAGCCAAGAAATCCATAGGGGGAGGACCCAGTACTTC.

CDR3 DNA: TGCAGCGTTGTCATCAGGGGGGGGACCCAGTACTTC. Translation gives CSVVIRGGTQYF. The genes are TRBV29-1 and TRBJ2-5; D may be TRBD1 or TRBD2 (7 bases each). The CDR3 consists of 12 residues. Germline CDR1 SQVTM, CDR2 ANQGSEA. V lost 4 bases and J 7 bases, leaving 13 bases between the germline ends.

The chain links TRBV18 to TRBJ1-2; 8 bases align to TRBD1. The ends lost 4 bases at V and 8 bases at J; junction bases unmatched: 12. CDR1 and CDR2 from the germline V gene are KGHSH and LQKENI. CDR3 length: 15 residues. This chain's CDR3 is CASSRGQGMGAGYTF. CDR3 coding DNA: TGTGCCAGCTCACGAGGACAGGGAATGGGTGCGGGCTACACCTTC.

CDR3 sequence: CASSFRLGREKLFF. The CDR3 region has the DNA TGTGCCAGCAGCTTCCGACTTGGGAGGGAAAAACTGTTTTTT. V usage is TRBV27 and J usage is TRBJ1-4; D not resolved. Germline-derived CDR1 and CDR2 are MNHEY and SMNVEV (reference sequence). The length of the CDR3 is 14 residues. Trimming stripped 6 bases from V and 8 bases from J, with 16 bases between.

With regard to this clone: The same CDR3 is also encoded by other DNA sequences in this sample. The chain joins TRBV2 to TRBJ1-5; D not resolved. V lost 4 bases to trimming and J lost 1 base, with 8 bases between them. Germline CDR1 reads SNHLY; CDR2 reads FYNNEI. The CDR3 spans 14 residues. CDR3 amino acids: CASSARISNQPQHF. The CDR3 region has the DNA TGTGCCAGCAGTGCCCGCATAAGCAATCAGCCCCAGCATTTT.

The rearrangement links TRBV29-1 to TRBJ2-5; TRBD1 is a possible D gene (5 bases). V lost 4 bases and J 0 bases, leaving 9 bases between the germline ends. Germline CDR1 SQVTM, CDR2 ANQGSEA. This CDR3 spans 13 amino acids. CDR3 sequence reads: CSVGGFHQETQYF. In DNA form, the CDR3 reads TGCAGCGTTGGGGGCTTTCACCAAGAGACCCAGTACTTC.

The genes are TRBV2 and TRBJ1-3; the match to TRBD1 covers 9 bases. Germline assignment: CDR1 SNHLY and CDR2 FYNNEI. The CDR3 extends over 15 amino acids. With 8 bases clipped from V and 0 bases from J, the junction kept 5 bases outside the gene matches. As DNA, the CDR3 is TGTGCCAGCGGTCGACAGGGGGGCTCTGGAAACACCATATATTTT. Translation: CASGRQGGSGNTIYF.

The V gene is TRBV6-1, the J gene TRBJ2-3, with D perhaps matching TRBD1 (5 bases). The CDR3 is 15 amino acids. The V end was cut by 6 bases, the J end by 1 base, with 14 bases between. CDR1 and CDR2 (germline): MNHNS, SASEGT. The CDR3 DNA follows: TGTGCCAGCAGGCCTCTCAGGGCCGGCACAGATACGCAGTATTTT. Protein: CASRPLRAGTDTQYF.

V usage is TRBV5-5 and J usage is TRBJ2-3, with no clear D. CDR1 and CDR2 (germline): SGHKS, YYEKEE (reference sequence). Trimming stripped 4 bases from V and 6 bases from J, with 9 bases between. This CDR3 comprises 12 residues. DNA for the CDR3: TGTGCCAGCAGCAACGTAAGGGATACGCAGTATTTT. Translating gives CASSNVRDTQYF.

A note on this clone: Other nucleotide sequences from this sample produce the same CDR3. The V and J genes are TRBV6-1 and TRBJ1-1; D remains unclear. V was shortened by 1 base and J by 0 bases, with 6 bases between the two germline ends. Germline CDR1 reads MNHNS; CDR2 reads SASEGT. The length of the CDR3 is 14 residues. The CDR3 region has the DNA TGTGCCAGCAGTGAAGGGACGGTGAACACTGAAGCTTTCTTT. Protein sequence: CASSEGTVNTEAFF.

The gene calls are TRBV28 and TRBJ2-3, with 8 positions matching TRBD1. The CDR3 totals 15 residues. The trim removed 6 bases at V and 1 base at J, leaving 6 bases unmatched. CDR1 and CDR2 from the germline V gene are MDHEN and SYDVKM. The CDR3: CASRDRDRRTDTQYF. Written as DNA, the CDR3 is TGTGCCAGCAGGGACCGGGACAGGCGCACAGATACGCAGTATTTT.

The chain couples TRBV6-5 to TRBJ1-2; 8 bases line up with TRBD1. The length of the CDR3 is 16 residues. The germline CDR1 and CDR2 sequences are MNHEY and SVGAGI. After removal of 3 bases from V and 0 bases from J, the junction contained 6 bases not matched to a gene. The CDR3 nucleotides read TGTGCCAGCAGTTATCAGGGGGCCAACTCTAACTATGGCTACACCTTC. It yields the protein CASSYQGANSNYGYTF.

CDR3 loop: CASSSRRGYEQYF. DNA of the CDR3: TGTGCCAGCAGTTCGAGAAGGGGCTACGAGCAGTACTTC. The rearrangement joins TRBV5-4 to TRBJ2-7; D may be TRBD1 (5 bases). Trimming took off 5 bases at V and 3 bases at J, with 12 bases between the two ends. This CDR3 has 13 amino acids. CDR1 and CDR2 from the germline V gene are SGHNT and YYREEE (reference sequence).

The chain recombines TRBV2 with TRBJ2-1; perhaps TRBD1 as D (6 bases). This CDR3 has 14 residues. Germline V gene lookup returns CDR1 SNHLY and CDR2 FYNNEI. V dropped 3 bases and J dropped 7 bases, with 13 bases sitting between them. The CDR3 sequence: CASSDRTGTNEQFF. DNA of the CDR3: TGTGCCAGCAGTGACCGGACCGGGACAAATGAGCAGTTCTTC.

A note on this clone: Other DNA sequences from this sample encode an identical CDR3 as well. The chain recombines TRBV7-3 with TRBJ2-3; 8 bases are shared with TRBD2. This CDR3 spans 13 amino acids. The V gene end was trimmed by 4 bases and the J gene end by 4 bases; junction bases not matched to a gene: 1. Germline lookup yields CDR1 SGHTA and CDR2 FQGTGA. The CDR3 protein is CASSSGGADTQYF. DNA for the CDR3: TGTGCCAGCAGCTCGGGAGGGGCAGATACGCAGTATTTT.

The gene calls are TRBV4-1 and TRBJ2-2, with TRBD1 identical over 8 bases. Germline loops: CDR1 MGHRA, CDR2 YSYEKL. The ends lost 0 bases at V and 0 bases at J; junction bases unmatched: 3. There are 17 residues in the CDR3. The CDR3 is CASSQEPQGANTGELFF. CDR3 bases: TGCGCCAGCAGCCAAGAACCACAGGGGGCGAACACCGGGGAGCTGTTTTTT.

This clone came up once. This sequence joins TRBV7-2 and TRBJ1-1, with D possibly TRBD1 on 5 matching bases. This CDR3 is built from 17 residues. With 3 bases removed from V and 0 bases from J, the gap between germline ends came to 17 bases. Germline V gives CDR1 SGHTA, CDR2 FQGNSA. CDR3 amino acids: CASSFFGSGIVNTEAFF. The CDR3 DNA reads as TGTGCCAGCAGCTTCTTCGGTTCAGGGATAGTGAACACTGAAGCTTTCTTT.

This chain uses TRBV29-1 with TRBJ2-3, with a weak D call TRBD1 (5 bases). CDR1 is SQVTM and CDR2 is ANQGSEA in the germline V gene. Trimming took 5 bases from V and 3 from J, leaving 6 bases between them. The CDR3 is 11 amino acids. In DNA, the CDR3 is TGCAGCGTTCAGGGAACAGATACGCAGTATTTT. Its translation: CSVQGTDTQYF.

This clone was seen just once. The V and J genes are TRBV28 and TRBJ2-2, with 9 bases matching TRBD2. The CDR3 contains 16 residues. Trimming at V came to 7 bases and at J to 5 bases, leaving 11 bases not matched to a gene. Germline V lookup: CDR1 MDHEN, CDR2 SYDVKM. CDR3 in amino acids: CASIGGSGSPTGELFF. The CDR3 DNA is TGTGCCAGCATCGGTGGTAGCGGGAGTCCGACCGGGGAGCTGTTTTTT.

Remarks on this clone: The sample holds other DNA sequences that translate to the same CDR3. The rearrangement uses TRBV7-2 and TRBJ2-7, with no clear D. The CDR3 has 14 amino acids. Trimming shortened V by 2 bases and J by 3 bases, and 11 bases separated the two germline ends. Germline V gives CDR1 SGHTA, CDR2 FQGNSA. CDR3 region: CASSLTKGSYEQYF. In DNA form, the CDR3 reads TGTGCCAGCAGCTTAACAAAGGGTAGCTACGAGCAGTACTTC.

The chain combines TRBV5-1 with TRBJ2-2; D unresolved. The CDR3 is 14 amino acids. The V and J ends lost 0 bases and 6 bases respectively, with 9 bases between them. CDR1 SGHRS and CDR2 YFSETQ come from the germline V gene. The CDR3 DNA sequence: TGCGCCAGCAGCTTGGGGACGGTTGCCGGGGAGCTGTTTTTT. Amino acid sequence: CASSLGTVAGELFF.